The 5 T cell receptor beta chains below were found in one sample sequenced in a study of T cell repertoires in cytomegalovirus infection. TCRdb ran MiXCR on the reads and lists one entry per CDR3 protein. The sample yields about 260,000 distinct CDR3 sequences, approximately 15% seen once. The sample comprised PBMCs. The origin of the receptors is a human donor in good health (CMV status not recorded). Some clones in this sample may be carry-over from other donors' samples.

A few counts support this clonotype. This sequence joins TRBV7-8 and TRBJ1-2; 9 bases agree with TRBD1. Germline CDR1 and CDR2: SGHVS and FQNEAQ. The J segment lost 4 bases and the V segment lost 5 bases, leaving 14 bases of the junction unmatched. CDR3 length: 17 residues. The CDR3 region has the DNA TGTGCCAGCAGCATAACAGGGGGCTACCTCGGGGGCTATGGCTACACCTTC. Its protein product is CASSITGGYLGGYGYTF.

This clonotype was observed at least ten times. V and J are TRBV7-9 and TRBJ2-7; 9 bases are a match to TRBD1. With 5 bases clipped from V and 3 bases from J, the junction kept 14 bases outside the gene matches. The CDR3 covers 17 residues. The germline CDR1 and CDR2 sequences are SEHNR and FQNEAQ (reference sequence). CDR3 sequence: CASSAGTGREGYYEQYF. As DNA, the CDR3 is TGTGCCAGCAGCGCCGGGACAGGGAGGGAGGGTTACTACGAGCAGTACTTC. Together with reference TRBV7-9 and TRBJ2-7, the CDR3 gives the full variable domain: DTGVSQNPRHKITKRGQNVTFRCDPISEHNRLYWYRQTLGQGPEFLTYFQNEAQLEKSRLLSDRFSAERPKGSFSTLEIQRTEQGDSAMYLCASSAGTGREGYYEQYFGPGTRLTVT.

The sample holds a few counts of this clonotype. The V gene is TRBV7-3, the J gene TRBJ2-1; TRBD2 is a possible D gene (5 bases). The CDR3 covers 14 residues. V shed 6 bases and J shed 7 bases, with 16 bases lying between them. The germline gives CDR1 SGHTA, CDR2 FQGTGA. The DNA for the CDR3 is TGTGCCAGCAGTTCAAGAGGGCCGGGGAATGAGCAGTTCTTC. Encoded protein: CASSSRGPGNEQFF.

In its sample, this clonotype was seen a few times. The chain joins TRBV28 to TRBJ2-7; 9 bases align to TRBD1. Germline assignment: CDR1 MDHEN and CDR2 SYDVKM. This CDR3 has 14 residues. V shed 8 bases and J 3 bases; nucleotides not matched to a gene: 8. As DNA, the CDR3 is TGTGCCAGCCGAGGAGGGACAGGGCTCTACGAGCAGTACTTC. As protein: CASRGGTGLYEQYF.

Many counts were recorded for this clonotype. CDR3 in DNA: TGTGCCAGCAGCCCCTTCCCGAGACAGGGTCTTTCAGATACGCAGTATTTT. Protein: CASSPFPRQGLSDTQYF. The V gene is TRBV7-2, the J gene TRBJ2-3; 7 positions match TRBD1. Germline V CDR1 and CDR2: SGHTA, FQGNSA. Trimming removed 5 bases from V and 4 bases from J; junction bases left unmatched: 15. The CDR3 loop spans 17 amino acids.